A single T cell receptor (beta chain) is shown here with its context. The antigen remains undetermined. This record comes from a study of T-cell memory formation after mild COVID-19. Study conclusions and caveats: Contracting clones, day 15 to 85, had balanced CD4/CD8, and later expanders favored CD4+. Cross-reactive memory apparently joined, as some responding clones appeared in pre-infection memory. Among CD4+ contracting clones, most were CM and EM, and CD8+ ones EMRA. The authors left the SARS-CoV-2 specificity of second-wave clones peaking on day 37 unconfirmed.

Trimming at V came to 3 bases and at J to 2 bases, leaving 9 bases not matched to a gene. The CDR3 has 17 residues. The germline V gene encodes CDR1 SGHNT and CDR2 YYREEE (reference sequence). One entry per CDR3 protein results from TCRdb running MiXCR on the 5' RACE reads. This sample carries over 150,000 distinct CDR3 sequences, 13% of them seen once, and the ten largest clones take 2.5% to 4%. Source material: PBMCs or a T cell subset sorted from them (not recorded which). The rearrangement links TRBV5-4 to TRBJ2-5; 11 bases match TRBD2. The receptor comes from a man between 18 and 29 years old who had mild COVID-19 (a few samples of this study predate the infection). Cell type and time point are not known. Written as DNA, the CDR3 is TGTGCCAGCAGCTCCCCTAGCGGGGGGACTCTACAAGAGACCCAGTACTTC. Amino acids: CASSSPSGGTLQETQYF.